Listed here are 29 T cell receptor beta chains from one sample, sequenced in a study of cytomegalovirus exposure and HLA in healthy donors. The PCR used 60 Vbeta and 13 Jbeta primers. Clones were sequenced by immunoSEQ multiplex PCR, and TCRdb holds only the in-frame ones, with some missing. This sample has some 200,000 clones, with roughly 76% found just once. The sample comprised PBMCs. The receptors here all came from a man aged 35-49 years in good health and CMV-seropositive.

CDR3 loop: CASRFGTGSSYEQYF. The CDR3 coding sequence is TGTGCCAGCAGGTTCGGGACAGGGAGCTCCTACGAGCAGTACTTC. The chain employs TRBV28 and TRBJ2-7, with TRBD1 matching over 9 bases. V shed 6 bases, J shed 0 bases, and the junction held 6 bases outside the gene matches. Germline-derived CDR1 and CDR2 are MDHEN and SYDVKM. The CDR3 runs 15 residues.

The genes are TRBV6-6 and TRBJ1-2; possibly TRBD1 for D (5 bases). Germline CDR1 is MNHNY and CDR2 is SVGAGI (reference sequence). V was clipped by 6 bases and J by 7 bases, with 15 bases between them. CDR3 length: 13 residues. The CDR3 bases are TGTGCCAGCAGCTCCCGGGGGGATGGTGGCTACACCTTC. Its protein is CASSSRGDGGYTF.

This chain uses TRBV18 with TRBJ1-1, with TRBD1 matching 10 bases. Germline trimming cut 5 bases from V and 4 bases from J; bases unmatched to any gene: 7. Germline V gene data show CDR1 as KGHSH and CDR2 as LQKENI. This CDR3 is built from 15 residues. CDR3 DNA sequence: TGTGCCAGCTCAATTTGGGGACAGGGGAGCACTGAAGCTTTCTTT. Protein product: CASSIWGQGSTEAFF.

The chain couples TRBV9 to TRBJ2-1, with D possibly TRBD1 on 6 matching bases. The CDR3 length is 16 residues. V was shortened by 0 bases and J by 6 bases, with 16 bases between the two germline ends. Per the germline V gene, CDR1 is SGDLS and CDR2 is YYNGEE. CDR3 in DNA: TGTGCCAGCAGCGTAGGACCGGACAGTACTGTCAATGAGCAGTTCTTC. It translates to CASSVGPDSTVNEQFF.

This chain links TRBV12-5 with TRBJ2-3; 8 bases fit TRBD2. J gave up 0 bases and V 1 base, and 6 bases lay outside the gene matches. Per the germline V gene, CDR1 is LGHNT and CDR2 is FRNRAP. CDR3 size: 17 residues. The DNA of the CDR3 is TGTGCTAGTGGTTTGGGCTTAGCGGGGCCTAGCACAGATACGCAGTATTTT. Residues: CASGLGLAGPSTDTQYF.

The chain combines TRBV29-1 with TRBJ2-1; 12 bases align to TRBD2. The junction had 2 bases not matched to a gene; V was cut back by 3 bases and J by 5 bases. The CDR3 consists of 14 residues. Looked up from germline, CDR1 is SQVTM and CDR2 is ANQGSEA. CDR3 loop: CSVEGLAGHNEQFF. CDR3 DNA: TGCAGCGTTGAGGGACTAGCGGGCCACAATGAGCAGTTCTTC.

This rearrangement joins TRBV29-1 to TRBJ2-1; weak D call: TRBD2 (6 bases). V lost 6 bases to trimming and J lost 6 bases, with 15 bases between them. The CDR3 spans 13 residues. The germline CDR1 and CDR2 sequences are SQVTM and ANQGSEA. In DNA, the CDR3 is TGCAGCGTCGCCTCGGTAGCGGCCAATGAGCAGTTCTTC. Its translation: CSVASVAANEQFF.

This clone showed up just once. One junction end does not reproduce the germline sequence, and a read error may be involved. V and J are TRBV6-5 and TRBJ2-1; tentatively, D is TRBD1 (6 bases). The CDR3 loop spans 13 amino acids. CDR1 is MNHEY, CDR2 SVGAGI, per germline. CDR3 DNA: TGTGCCAGCAGTTACTCCCGTCCGGGACAAAGTATCTTC. Protein: CASSYSRPGQSIF.

This clone has a single count. V and J are TRBV6-6 and TRBJ1-5; no definite D call. CDR1 and CDR2 from the germline V gene are MNHNY and SVGAGI (reference sequence). The germline V and J ends were trimmed by 0 bases and 0 bases, with 9 bases remaining between them. The length of the CDR3 is 16 residues. CDR3 coding DNA: TGTGCCAGCAGTTACTCGATGCGTGATAGCAATCAGCCCCAGCATTTT. The encoded protein is CASSYSMRDSNQPQHF.

The gene calls are TRBV27 and TRBJ1-4; 8 bases map to TRBD1. The trim removed 5 bases at V and 7 bases at J, leaving 3 bases unmatched. The CDR3 sequence is 13 residues long. Germline V gene data show CDR1 as MNHEY and CDR2 as SMNVEV (reference sequence). CDR3 sequence (DNA): TGTGCCAGCAGTCCAACAGGGGGTGAAAAACTGTTTTTT. Its translation is CASSPTGGEKLFF. Supplemented by reference TRBV27 and TRBJ1-4, the full variable domain reads EAQVTQNPRYLITVTGKKLTVTCSQNMNHEYMSWYRQDPGLGLRQIYYSMNVEVTDKGDVPEGYKVSRKEKRNFPLILESPSPNQTSLYFCASSPTGGEKLFFGSGTQLSVL.

This clone occurred once. V usage is TRBV7-9 and J usage is TRBJ2-3; 16 nucleotides match TRBD2. V dropped 5 bases and J dropped 6; count of bases not matched to a gene: 5. Looked up from germline, CDR1 is SEHNR and CDR2 is FQNEAQ (reference sequence). The CDR3 extends over 16 amino acids. The CDR3 DNA reads TGTGCCAGCAGCCTTGGGACTAGCGGGGGGGGTGATACGCAGTATTTT. It codes for CASSLGTSGGGDTQYF.

The gene calls are TRBV4-2 and TRBJ1-6; D remains ambiguous. Germline lookup yields CDR1 LGHNA and CDR2 YNFKEQ. This CDR3 has 16 residues. Trimming shortened V by 0 bases and J by 4 bases, and 10 bases separated the two germline ends. The CDR3 region has the DNA TGTGCCAGCAGCCAAGATCTGCAGAAGTATAATTCACCCCTCCACTTT. This translates into CASSQDLQKYNSPLHF.

The chain combines TRBV6-1 with TRBJ2-7; a possible D gene is TRBD1 (6 bases). Per germline, CDR1 MNHNS and CDR2 SASEGT. V was clipped by 6 bases and J by 2 bases, with 11 bases between them. This CDR3 is 13 amino acids long. The CDR3 loop reads CASSITGPYEQYF. DNA for the CDR3: TGTGCCAGCAGCATAACAGGGCCCTACGAGCAGTACTTC.

This rearrangement joins TRBV28 to TRBJ1-2; 8 nucleotides agree with TRBD1. This CDR3 has 13 amino acids. The germline CDR1 and CDR2 sequences are MDHEN and SYDVKM. Losses at the gene ends were 4 bases for V and 7 bases for J; bases not matched to a gene: 5. The CDR3 nucleotides read TGTGCCAGCAGTTCCGACAGGGGAGTTGGCTACACCTTC. Translated, it gives CASSSDRGVGYTF.

In this sample, this clone turned up once. This chain uses TRBV7-2 with TRBJ1-5; the match to TRBD1 covers 9 bases. The germline V gene has CDR1 SGHTA and CDR2 FQGNSA. The CDR3 length is 17 residues. The V gene end was trimmed by 6 bases and the J gene end by 1 base; junction bases not matched to a gene: 10. DNA of the CDR3: TGTGCCAGCAGTCTGGGACAGGGCCAGGGGAGCAATCAGCCCCAGCATTTT. Its protein product is CASSLGQGQGSNQPQHF.

The count of this clone is one. V usage is TRBV13 and J usage is TRBJ2-1; TRBD2 agrees at 7 bases. Germline CDR1 PRHDT, CDR2 FYEKMQ (reference sequence). The length of the CDR3 is 17 residues. After removal of 0 bases from V and 3 bases from J, the junction contained 8 bases not matched to a gene. The CDR3 is CASSLGGWGGSYNEQFF. The CDR3 coding sequence is TGTGCCAGCAGCTTAGGGGGGTGGGGAGGGAGCTACAATGAGCAGTTCTTC.

V and J are TRBV10-3 and TRBJ2-6, with TRBD1 identical over 7 bases. The CDR3 is 17 amino acids. CDR1 is ENHRY and CDR2 is SYGVKD in the germline V gene. After removal of 5 bases from V and 0 bases from J, the junction contained 7 bases not matched to a gene. CDR3 amino acids: CAISRTGPSSGANVLTF. The CDR3 DNA follows: TGTGCCATCAGTCGGACAGGTCCTAGCTCTGGGGCCAACGTCCTGACTTTC.

A single count supports this clone. The chain recombines TRBV19 with TRBJ1-3; 8 bases line up with TRBD1. CDR1 is LNHDA, CDR2 SQIVND, per germline (reference sequence). The CDR3 runs 16 residues. After removal of 5 bases from V and 0 bases from J, the junction contained 6 bases not matched to a gene. CDR3 bases: TGTGCCAGTAGTTCCGGGACAGGTCACTCTGGAAACACCATATATTTT. Encoded protein: CASSSGTGHSGNTIYF.

J is TRBJ2-3 and V is TRBV7-3; TRBD2 matches at 16 bases. The CDR3 is made up of 18 amino acids. CDR1 and CDR2 from the germline V gene are SGHTA and FQGTGA. With V trimmed by 5 bases and J by 5 bases, 10 bases remained unmatched. The CDR3 reads CASSAWGLAGGKGDTQYF. In nucleotides, the CDR3 is TGTGCCAGCAGCGCGTGGGGACTAGCGGGGGGGAAAGGAGATACGCAGTATTTT.

The chain is built from TRBV19 and TRBJ2-7, with TRBD1 matching over 8 bases. CDR1 is LNHDA, CDR2 SQIVND, per germline (reference sequence). The junction had 3 bases not matched to a gene; V was cut back by 3 bases and J by 5 bases. The CDR3 runs to 13 residues. The CDR3, as DNA: TGTGCCAGTAGTATTGTGGACAGGGACGAGCAGTACTTC. Translation gives CASSIVDRDEQYF. The full variable domain, with the rest looked up from reference TRBV19 and TRBJ2-7, is DGGITQSPKYLFRKEGQNVTLSCEQNLNHDAMYWYRQDPGQGLRLIYYSQIVNDFQKGDIAEGYSVSREKKESFPLTVTSAQKNPTAFYLCASSIVDRDEQYFGPGTRLTVT.

V is TRBV19 and J is TRBJ1-1; D not certain. V dropped 5 bases and J dropped 8 bases, with 15 bases sitting between them. This CDR3 region has 13 residues. Germline lookup yields CDR1 LNHDA and CDR2 SQIVND (reference sequence). CDR3 in amino acids: CASSSRGMGEAFF. The DNA of the CDR3 is TGTGCCAGTAGTTCCCGAGGGATGGGAGAAGCTTTCTTT.

This clone has only a few counts. The genes are TRBV4-2 and TRBJ2-3, with 14 positions matching TRBD2. Germline V CDR1 and CDR2: LGHNA, YNFKEQ. There are 19 residues in the CDR3. Trimming at V came to 3 bases and at J to 3 bases, leaving 11 bases not matched to a gene. Here the CDR3 reads CASSQIPGTSGGDTDTQYF. The CDR3 coding sequence is TGTGCCAGCAGCCAGATTCCCGGGACTAGCGGGGGAGATACAGATACGCAGTATTTT.

V and J are TRBV29-1 and TRBJ1-1; 8 nucleotides match TRBD1. Germline-derived CDR1 and CDR2 are SQVTM and ANQGSEA. There are 16 residues in the CDR3. Losses at the gene ends were 4 bases for V and 0 bases for J; bases not matched to a gene: 10. The CDR3 nucleotides are TGCAGCGTTGCAGGGGGCGCCACTCCTTTGAACACTGAAGCTTTCTTT. Residues: CSVAGGATPLNTEAFF.

This rearrangement joins TRBV6-1 to TRBJ2-7; D perhaps matches TRBD1 (5 bases). V was trimmed by 5 bases and J by 2 bases, leaving 13 bases between them. CDR3 length: 14 amino acids. Germline CDR1 and CDR2: MNHNS and SASEGT. CDR3 protein: CASSLRVRAYEQYF. CDR3 bases: TGTGCCAGCAGTCTACGGGTCAGGGCCTACGAGCAGTACTTC.

The chain uses TRBV4-1 and TRBJ1-1, with TRBD1 as a possible D gene (6 bases). V was cut by 1 base and J by 0 bases, with 18 bases left in between. Germline lookup yields CDR1 MGHRA and CDR2 YSYEKL. The CDR3 consists of 18 residues. In DNA form, the CDR3 reads TGCGCCAGCAGCCAAGCCTACAGGGTAGGGACCATGAACACTGAAGCTTTCTTT. This sequence encodes CASSQAYRVGTMNTEAFF.

DNA of the CDR3: TGTGCCAGCAGCCCGGGAGCAGGACATGGGGAGGAGACCCAGTACTTC. Its protein product is CASSPGAGHGEETQYF. The chain carries TRBV14 and TRBJ2-5; possible D gene TRBD2, 6 bases. CDR1 and CDR2 from the germline V gene are SGHDN and FVKESK. V lost 4 bases and J lost 5, with 20 bases in between. There are 16 residues in the CDR3.

To note about this clone: Other DNA sequences from this sample encode an identical CDR3 as well. The rearrangement links TRBV5-1 to TRBJ1-2; 7 bases map to TRBD1. Trimming removed 4 bases from V and 4 bases from J; junction bases left unmatched: 4. CDR1 and CDR2 (germline): SGHRS, YFSETQ. This CDR3 is built from 13 residues. The CDR3 region is CASSLDRAYGYTF. CDR3 in DNA: TGCGCCAGCAGCCTTGACAGGGCCTATGGCTACACCTTC.

This clone was recorded once. V is TRBV5-6 and J is TRBJ2-5; weak D call: TRBD2 (5 bases). The J call is uncertain, as TRBJ2-7 better fits the DNA end. CDR1 is SGHDT, CDR2 YYEEEE, per germline. The length of the CDR3 is 15 residues. CDR3 sequence reads: CASSLSRAANYEQYF. CDR3 in DNA: TGTGCCAGCAGCTTGTCGAGGGCTGCCAACTACGAGCAGTACTTC.

This clone showed up just a few times. V gene TRBV30 combines with J gene TRBJ1-3; D ambiguous. V lost 5 bases to trimming and J lost 0 bases, with 8 bases between them. The V gene's germline CDR1 is GTSNPN and CDR2 SVGIG (reference sequence). This CDR3 region has 13 residues. CDR3 sequence: CAWEKSSGNTIYF. As DNA, the CDR3 is TGTGCCTGGGAAAAGAGCTCTGGAAACACCATATATTTT.